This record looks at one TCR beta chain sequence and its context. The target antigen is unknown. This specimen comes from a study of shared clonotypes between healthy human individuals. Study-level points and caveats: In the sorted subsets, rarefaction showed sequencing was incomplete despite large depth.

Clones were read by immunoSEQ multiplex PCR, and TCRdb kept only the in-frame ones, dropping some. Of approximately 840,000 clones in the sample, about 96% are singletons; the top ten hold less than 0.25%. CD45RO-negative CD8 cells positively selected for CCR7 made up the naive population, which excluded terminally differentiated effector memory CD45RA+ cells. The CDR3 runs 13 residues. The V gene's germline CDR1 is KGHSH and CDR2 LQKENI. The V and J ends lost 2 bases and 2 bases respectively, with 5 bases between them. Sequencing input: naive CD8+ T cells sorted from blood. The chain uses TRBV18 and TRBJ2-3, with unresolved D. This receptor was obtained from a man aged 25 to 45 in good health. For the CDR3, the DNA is TGTGCCAGCTCACCAGGGAACACAGATACGCAGTATTTT. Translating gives CASSPGNTDTQYF.